Following are 13 T cell receptor beta chains from one sample sequenced in a study of tumor-infiltrating lymphocytes in localized non-small cell lung cancer (dated by TCRdb to the early 2020s). Libraries came from the immunoSEQ multiplex PCR assay. TCRdb stores this immuneACCESS table with in-frame sequences only. Part of the clones is absent; in the studies checked, under half of the shortfall reflects unresolved V genes, and no reason is known for the rest. The sample table holds about 7,500 clones, of which roughly 63% were seen once. The ten most abundant clones make up 10% to 15% of the sample. The sample comprised uninvolved lung tissue not adjacent to the tumor. These receptors all come from a human donor with non-small cell lung cancer.

This clone was seen a handful of times. The chain carries TRBV5-4 and TRBJ2-7; D uncertain. CDR3 length: 12 residues. Trimming cost V 0 bases and J 3 bases, with 4 bases left between them. Looked up from germline, CDR1 is SGHNT and CDR2 is YYREEE (reference sequence). The CDR3 DNA sequence: TGTGCCAGCAGCTTGGAGAGCTACGAGCAGTACTTC. Translating it yields CASSLESYEQYF.

This rearrangement joins TRBV9 to TRBJ1-6; perhaps TRBD1 as D (5 bases). The CDR3 sequence is 15 residues long. CDR1 is SGDLS, CDR2 YYNGEE, per germline. V was trimmed by 6 bases and J by 4 bases, leaving 14 bases between them. The CDR3 sequence is CASNPSGGYNSPLHF. CDR3 coding DNA: TGTGCCAGCAACCCCTCGGGGGGTTATAATTCACCCCTCCACTTT.

DNA for the CDR3: TGTGCCAGCAGCATGGACAGGGGGGTTTACACTGAAGCTTTCTTT. Its protein is CASSMDRGVYTEAFF. This chain uses TRBV27 with TRBJ1-1; 10 bases fit TRBD1. V shed 6 bases and J 3 bases; nucleotides not matched to a gene: 7. Germline values: CDR1 MNHEY, CDR2 SMNVEV (reference sequence). This CDR3 is built from 15 residues.

V and J are TRBV2 and TRBJ2-1; TRBD2 agrees at 10 bases. CDR3 length: 16 residues. Germline CDR1 and CDR2: SNHLY and FYNNEI. V shed 2 bases, J shed 9 bases, and the junction held 10 bases outside the gene matches. CDR3 bases: TGTGCCAGCAGTGAAAGGGGCCTAGCGGGGGTCGGTGAGCAGTTCTTC. Amino acid sequence: CASSERGLAGVGEQFF. Supplemented by reference TRBV2 and TRBJ2-1, the full variable domain reads EPEVTQTPSHQVTQMGQEVILRCVPISNHLYFYWYRQILGQKVEFLVSFYNNEISEKSEIFDDQFSVERPDGSNFTLKIRSTKLEDSAMYFCASSERGLAGVGEQFFGPGTRLTVL.

This clone is deemed large. The chain has TRBV2 and TRBJ1-5; D may be TRBD1 (5 bases). V was clipped by 4 bases and J by 4 bases, with 8 bases between them. The CDR3 covers 13 residues. CDR1 and CDR2 (germline): SNHLY, FYNNEI. This CDR3 reads CASSAQANQPQHF. DNA for the CDR3: TGTGCCAGCAGTGCACAGGCGAATCAGCCCCAGCATTTT.

This clone was seen more than once but under ten times. The chain has TRBV29-1 and TRBJ1-2, with TRBD1 as a possible D gene (6 bases). V was trimmed by 4 bases and J by 3 bases, leaving 6 bases between them. CDR1 is SQVTM, CDR2 ANQGSEA, per germline. CDR3 length: 11 residues. CDR3 sequence (DNA): TGCAGCGTTGGGACAGACTATGGCTACACCTTC. It translates to CSVGTDYGYTF.

This chain uses TRBV5-6 with TRBJ1-1; no reliable D call. Per the germline V gene, CDR1 is SGHDT and CDR2 is YYEEEE. The CDR3 extends over 13 amino acids. Deletions cut 4 bases from V and 10 bases from J, with 17 bases between. CDR3 protein: CASSLAGLRRAFF. The CDR3 region has the DNA TGTGCCAGCAGCCTGGCCGGTTTGCGGCGAGCTTTCTTT.

The chain employs TRBV7-7 and TRBJ2-1, with 15 bases fitting TRBD2. V was pared by 5 bases and J by 9 bases, with 5 bases of the junction left unmatched. CDR3 length: 15 amino acids. CDR1 is SSHAT and CDR2 is FNYEAQ in the germline V gene (reference sequence). The DNA of the CDR3 is TGTGCCAGCAGCCCGGGACTAGCGGGGGGTGTTGAGCAGTTCTTC. The encoded protein is CASSPGLAGGVEQFF.

The CDR3: CASSRMTDYGYTF. CDR3 sequence (DNA): TGTGCCAGCAGCCGTATGACAGACTATGGCTACACCTTC. The chain is built from TRBV6-5 and TRBJ1-2; D is possibly TRBD1 (5 bases). The CDR3 is 13 amino acids. CDR1 and CDR2 (germline): MNHEY, SVGAGI. V was pared by 6 bases and J by 3 bases, with 11 bases between.

The chain combines TRBV5-8 with TRBJ2-5; 9 nucleotides match TRBD1. Germline lookup yields CDR1 SGHTS and CDR2 YDEGEE. The CDR3 extends over 14 amino acids. V lost 3 bases and J lost 5; bases outside the gene matches: 5. CDR3 region: CASSWNRGQETQYF. DNA for the CDR3: TGTGCCAGCAGCTGGAACAGGGGGCAGGAGACCCAGTACTTC.

DNA of the CDR3: TGCGCCAGCAGCCAAGGCGAGGGGACAGCTGGGGCCAACGTCCTGACTTTC. Its protein product is CASSQGEGTAGANVLTF. The chain combines TRBV4-1 with TRBJ2-6; 7 positions agree with TRBD1. V lost 1 base to trimming and J lost 2 bases; unmatched junction nucleotides: 5. Germline-derived CDR1 and CDR2 are MGHRA and YSYEKL. There are 17 residues in the CDR3.

This clone occurred a few times. This chain connects TRBV29-1 to TRBJ2-3, with 8 bases matching TRBD2. The trim removed 3 bases at V and 3 bases at J, leaving 2 bases unmatched. The CDR3 is made up of 13 amino acids. CDR1 SQVTM and CDR2 ANQGSEA come from the germline V gene. The CDR3 region has the DNA TGCAGCGTTGAGGTAGCGGGGACAGATACGCAGTATTTT. Translating it yields CSVEVAGTDTQYF.

The chain joins TRBV5-1 to TRBJ2-3, with D possibly called TRBD1 or TRBD2 (6 bases each). This CDR3 spans 15 amino acids. Germline V CDR1 and CDR2: SGHRS, YFSETQ. The V end was cut by 0 bases, the J end by 2 bases, with 10 bases between. As DNA, the CDR3 is TGCGCCAGCAGCTTGGCGGGGGCCCCCACAGATACGCAGTATTTT. Its protein product is CASSLAGAPTDTQYF.